These 13 T cell receptor beta chains share one sample of origin, sequenced in a study of blood T cell repertoires in COVID-19. The repertoire was sequenced with immunoSEQ multiplex PCR; TCRdb's copy has only in-frame clones and lacks some. The sample has about 63,000 clones; 88% are singletons. The material sequenced was peripheral blood. The source is a human donor in a cohort sampled during active COVID-19.

A few counts support this clone. V is TRBV10-2 and J is TRBJ2-2; possibly TRBD2 for D (6 bases). The V gene lost 0 bases and the J gene lost 2 bases, with 10 bases spanning the gap. The CDR3 is made up of 16 amino acids. Per germline, CDR1 WSHSY and CDR2 SAAADI. The CDR3: CASSESVGTNTGELFF. CDR3 in DNA: TGCGCCAGCAGTGAGTCGGTAGGGACTAACACCGGGGAGCTGTTTTTT.

This clone has only one observation. The chain joins TRBV6-5 to TRBJ1-2, with 12 nucleotides matching TRBD1. Germline V gene lookup returns CDR1 MNHEY and CDR2 SVGAGI. This CDR3 is built from 15 residues. The V segment lost 6 bases and the J segment 6 bases; nucleotides outside the gene matches: 8. The CDR3 coding sequence is TGTGCCAGCAGGGCCGCCGGGACAGGGGGCCATGGCTACACCTTC. Translating gives CASRAAGTGGHGYTF.

The genes are TRBV6-2 or TRBV6-3 and TRBJ2-7; TRBD1 aligns across 7 bases. This CDR3 has 12 amino acids. The germline V gene has CDR1 MNHEY and CDR2 SVGEGT. V dropped 6 bases and J dropped 7; count of bases not matched to a gene: 6. The DNA for the CDR3 is TGTGCCAGCAGCTCCGGACAGGCAGAGCAGTACTTC. Amino acid sequence: CASSSGQAEQYF.

Here the CDR3 DNA reads TGTGCCAGCAGCCTCGGACAGCTATATAATTCACCCCTCCACTTT. Translated, it gives CASSLGQLYNSPLHF. The rearrangement joins TRBV3-1 (or the pseudogene TRBV3-2) to TRBJ1-6; a possible D gene is TRBD1 (6 bases). CDR1 is LGHDT and CDR2 is YNNKEL in the germline V gene (reference sequence). V dropped 4 bases and J dropped 4 bases, with 11 bases sitting between them. CDR3 length equals 15 residues.

The chain uses TRBV6-2 or TRBV6-3 and TRBJ2-1; D possibly corresponds to TRBD2 (5 bases). CDR3 length equals 17 residues. Germline V gene sequence: CDR1 MNHEY, CDR2 SVGEGT. Trimming removed 2 bases at V and 0 bases at J, with 14 bases between. CDR3 in DNA: TGTGCCAGCAGTTACCACAAGGCGGGTCGCTCCTACAATGAGCAGTTCTTC. Translation: CASSYHKAGRSYNEQFF.

CDR3 sequence (DNA): TGTGCCATCAGTGAATCGACTAGCGGGGATTACAATGAGCAGTTCTTC. Translation gives CAISESTSGDYNEQFF. The chain has TRBV10-3 and TRBJ2-1; 11 bases align to TRBD2. V gave up 3 bases and J gave up 4 bases; unmatched junction bases: 5. The CDR3 is 16 amino acids. Germline V CDR1 and CDR2: ENHRY, SYGVKD.

V usage is TRBV12-3 or TRBV12-4 and J usage is TRBJ1-1, with TRBD1 identical over 11 bases. The CDR3 spans 13 residues. Trimming cost V 5 bases and J 11 bases; bases outside gene matches: 7. Written as DNA, the CDR3 is TGTGCCAGCAGTCTCCGGGACAGGGGGTTGGCTTTCTTT. This codes for CASSLRDRGLAFF.

This clone was detected only a few times. The chain combines TRBV5-5 with TRBJ2-1; 7 positions agree with TRBD1. Germline CDR1 SGHKS, CDR2 YYEKEE (reference sequence). This CDR3 comprises 15 residues. The V and J ends lost 3 bases and 2 bases, in that order; junction bases with no gene match: 5. This CDR3 is CASSSTGVPYNEQFF. The CDR3 bases are TGTGCCAGCAGCTCTACAGGGGTCCCCTACAATGAGCAGTTCTTC.

The rearrangement links TRBV7-6 to TRBJ2-5; D might be TRBD1 (5 bases). CDR1 is SGHVS, CDR2 FNYEAQ, per germline. V was clipped by 2 bases and J by 4 bases, with 17 bases between them. This CDR3 contains 16 residues. CDR3 sequence reads: CASSLSPPIGAETQYF. The CDR3 DNA reads TGTGCCAGCAGCTTATCTCCTCCCATAGGGGCAGAGACCCAGTACTTC. Full variable domain (remainder filled in from reference TRBV7-6 and TRBJ2-5): GAGVSQSPRYKVTKRGQDVALRCDPISGHVSLYWYRQALGQGPEFLTYFNYEAQQDKSGLPNDRFSAERPEGSISTLTIQRTEQRDSAMYRCASSLSPPIGAETQYFGPGTRLLVL.

The chain recombines TRBV24-1 with TRBJ1-1; D perhaps matches TRBD1 (6 bases). The CDR3 contains 15 residues. The germline V gene encodes CDR1 KGHDR and CDR2 SFDVKD. V dropped 7 bases and J dropped 2 bases, with 16 bases sitting between them. CDR3 sequence: CATRGTGTFNTEAFF. Here the CDR3 DNA reads TGTGCCACCAGGGGAACAGGGACCTTTAACACTGAAGCTTTCTTT.

The rearrangement links TRBV19 to TRBJ2-1; no definite D call. This CDR3 region has 15 residues. The V gene's germline CDR1 is LNHDA and CDR2 SQIVND (reference sequence). The V end was cut by 5 bases, the J end by 0 bases, with 11 bases between. In nucleotides, the CDR3 is TGTGCCAGTAGTCGCGTAGTGAGCTCCTACAATGAGCAGTTCTTC. Encoded protein: CASSRVVSSYNEQFF. The variable domain in full, completed from reference TRBV19 and TRBJ2-1, reads DGGITQSPKYLFRKEGQNVTLSCEQNLNHDAMYWYRQDPGQGLRLIYYSQIVNDFQKGDIAEGYSVSREKKESFPLTVTSAQKNPTAFYLCASSRVVSSYNEQFFGPGTRLTVL.

The chain joins TRBV5-1 to TRBJ2-7; TRBD1 is a possible D gene (5 bases). CDR3 size: 13 residues. Germline values: CDR1 SGHRS, CDR2 YFSETQ. The V and J ends lost 2 bases and 7 bases respectively, with 13 bases between them. The CDR3: CASSLIGHVEQYF. The DNA for the CDR3 is TGCGCCAGCAGCTTAATAGGACATGTGGAGCAGTACTTC.

This rearrangement joins TRBV4-2 to TRBJ2-2; 8 bases are shared with TRBD2. The CDR3 is 17 amino acids. Germline loops: CDR1 LGHNA, CDR2 YNFKEQ. V trimming: 3 bases; J trimming: 1 base; junction bases outside the gene matches: 7. The CDR3 coding sequence is TGTGCCAGCAGCCAGGTTAGCGGGATCAGGAACACCGGGGAGCTGTTTTTT. It yields the protein CASSQVSGIRNTGELFF.